The T cell receptor (beta chain) under discussion was sequenced for a study of blood T cell repertoires in COVID-19 (dated by TCRdb to the early 2020s). Broadly, across the study: The collaborator samples originated in the United States, Italy and Spain and spanned the acute and convalescent phases of COVID-19. The material from the prospective study consisted of cDNA or gDNA derived from T cells, B-cell-depleted T cells, or PBMCs. Subjects who had been exposed to COVID-19, were actively infected with it, or had recovered from it provided the deeply sampled blood TCRbeta repertoires that made up the dataset. The repertoires were released in a freely available public database meant as a resource for research on the immune response to SARS-CoV-2. Samples were obtained from the ongoing ImmuneRACE study (first 160 participants) and from some 1,200 subjects provided by 6 global collaborators. Nearly every sample came with metadata listing a de-identified subject ID, COVID-19 status, age in years and sex. Where HLA class I and class II types were available, the types were taken from metadata supplied by the sample provider, not from assay-based typing.

The immunoSEQ Assay, a bias-controlled multiplex PCR, was used to amplify TCRbeta CDR3 regions from genomic DNA. Under the source paper's analysis protocol: The number of nucleated cells in each sample was estimated from the amplification of reference gene primers within the assay. Sequence reads were collapsed and filtered to measure the absolute abundance of every unique TCRbeta CDR3 rearrangement. Productive Simpson clonality was computed per sample as the square root of Simpson's diversity index over productive rearrangements. The clones in this table, taken by TCRdb from immuneACCESS, are in-frame only. Not every clone is retained; where verified, under half of the shortfall comes from an unresolved V gene, and the cause of the rest is unknown. That table is the source of V, J and clone size, and D and trimming were worked out from the DNA. The sample records some 250,000 clones, roughly 86% of which are singletons. 0.8% of the sample is in the top ten clones.

Collaborating institutions collected whole blood in K2EDTA tubes following their own protocols. Collaborator samples were shipped for TCRbeta analysis as frozen whole blood, isolated PBMCs, or DNA extracted from either sample type. According to the germline V gene, CDR1 reads SGHRS and CDR2 reads YFSETQ. V lost 1 base and J lost 1 base, and the count of bases not matched to a germline gene is 5. The CDR3, from cysteine to phenylalanine, totals 16 residues. Only the CDR3 part of the read is kept: 48 bases, read in frame from the first base. Summary of the overall study and its limitations: How much clinical and demographic metadata was included differed by source and by participant, and the metadata was provided uncurated.

A note on this clone: Its antigen has not been determined. No base quality values were provided; no much bigger clone lies one nucleotide off.

This sequence uses TRBV5-1 and TRBJ2-3; 8 bases in between match TRBD1. Sequencing was performed on peripheral blood. This clonotype was obtained from a woman between 25 and 40 years old with acute or convalescent COVID-19. The CDR3 is CASSLIGQGGTDTQYF. The bases read TGCGCCAGCAGCTTGATTGGACAGGGAGGCACAGATACGCAGTATTTT. Reference TRBV5-1 and TRBJ2-3 proteins supply the regions before and after the CDR3; the full variable domain is: KAGVTQTPRYLIKTRGQQVTLSCSPISGHRSVSWYQQTPGQGLQFLFEYFSETQRNKGNFPGRFSGRQFSNSRSEMNVSTLELGDSALYLCASSLIGQGGTDTQYFGPGTRLTVL.